Reported below is one T cell receptor (beta chain). Its specificity is unknown. These data originate in a study of cytotoxic CD8 clonotypes in ibrutinib-treated CLL. Whole-study results and caveats: Clonality was elevated at ibrutinib response and had returned toward baseline at progression.

Germline V CDR1 and CDR2: LNHDA, SQIVND (reference sequence). There are 16 residues in the CDR3. V was pared by 4 bases and J by 0 bases, with 13 bases between. Sequencing used immunoSEQ multiplex PCR; TCRdb keeps in-frame clones, though not all of them. The data hold 150,000 to 200,000 clones, with about 88% observed a single time. The chain uses TRBV19 and TRBJ2-4; D not resolved. This sequence was found in a human donor with chronic lymphocytic leukemia. This specimen consisted of PBMCs, obtained at disease progression, from a patient treated with ibrutinib. The CDR3 spells CASSNSGGGAKNIQYF. The CDR3 bases are TGTGCCAGTAGTAACTCGGGCGGCGGAGCCAAAAACATTCAGTACTTC.